This TCR beta chain was obtained from a study of blood T cell repertoires in COVID-19. In the study overall: Donors in the United States, Italy and Spain gave samples during acute or convalescent COVID-19. Sources were T cells, B-cell-depleted T cells, or PBMCs; the material itself was cDNA or gDNA.

Authors' analysis steps: For nucleated cells, counts were estimated from reference gene primer amplification. Sequenced by immunoSEQ multiplex PCR; TCRdb stores in-frame clones only, minus some. The V and J calls and clone size were taken over from that table, and D and trimming were inferred from the DNA. The table lists more than 150,000 clones, approximately 87% of them singletons. This clone was found many times. Germline-derived CDR1 and CDR2 are SNHLY and FYNNEI. The V gene lost 10 bases and the J gene lost 4 bases, with 16 bases spanning the gap. The CDR3 sequence is 14 residues long. The chain joins TRBV2 to TRBJ2-2, with TRBD2 as a possible D gene (5 bases). This TCR came from a man aged 65 to 79 with active or convalescent COVID-19. The material sequenced was peripheral blood. The CDR3 loop reads CATTKTDFTGELFF. The CDR3 DNA is TGTGCCACGACTAAGACGGACTTCACCGGGGAGCTGTTTTTT.